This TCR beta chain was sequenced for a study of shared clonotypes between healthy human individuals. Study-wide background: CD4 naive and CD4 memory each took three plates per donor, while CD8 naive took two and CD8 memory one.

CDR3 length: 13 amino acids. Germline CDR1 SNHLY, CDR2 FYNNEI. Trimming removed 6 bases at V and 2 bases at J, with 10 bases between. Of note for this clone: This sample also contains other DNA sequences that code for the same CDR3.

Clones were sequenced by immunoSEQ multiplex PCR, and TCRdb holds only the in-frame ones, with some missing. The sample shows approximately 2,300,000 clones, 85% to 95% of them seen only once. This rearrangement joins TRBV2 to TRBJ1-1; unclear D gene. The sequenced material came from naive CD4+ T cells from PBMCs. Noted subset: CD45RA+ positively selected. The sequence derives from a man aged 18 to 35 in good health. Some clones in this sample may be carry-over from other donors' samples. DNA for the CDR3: TGTGCCAGCAGATCGACGGTAAACACTGAAGCTTTCTTT. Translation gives CASRSTVNTEAFF.